The clone carrying this T cell receptor beta chain was detected a few times. The entry originates in a study of blood T cell repertoires in COVID-19. In the study overall: The United States, Italy and Spain supplied acute and convalescent COVID-19 samples. T cells, B-cell-depleted T cells, or PBMCs provided the cDNA or gDNA that served as material.

The protocol was immunoSEQ multiplex PCR, while the TCRdb copy is restricted to in-frame clones and leaves out a portion. The sample has 120,000 to 150,000 clones; approximately 84% are singletons. Trimming pared 0 bases from V and 6 bases from J, leaving 18 bases between. The CDR3 totals 16 residues. In germline, CDR1 is LNHDA, CDR2 SQIVND (reference sequence). Sequencing was performed on peripheral blood. This TCR came from a human donor in a cohort sampled during active COVID-19. This chain uses TRBV19 with TRBJ2-7, with TRBD1 as a possible D gene (5 bases). CDR3 protein: CASSIDPVWGASEQYV. The DNA of the CDR3 is TGTGCCAGTAGTATAGACCCCGTTTGGGGCGCGAGCGAGCAGTACGTC.